This T cell receptor (beta chain) was captured in a study of blood T cell repertoires in COVID-19. Study-wide context: Recovered participants had two consecutive negative NP/OP PCR tests, healthcare professional clearance, or symptom resolution.

Assay used: immunoSEQ multiplex PCR; TCRdb lists only in-frame clones, some missing. The sample has 150,000 to 200,000 clones; approximately 90% are singletons. With 3 bases removed from V and 2 bases from J, the gap between germline ends came to 14 bases. Germline lookup yields CDR1 MGHDK and CDR2 SYGVNS. This CDR3 has 16 amino acids. Participant reports of clinical history set cohort assignment. Sequenced: PBMCs or T cells enriched from blood (not recorded which). The V call is TRBV25-1, the J call TRBJ2-1, with D tentatively TRBD2 (5 bases). The clonotype originates from a woman in her thirties or forties in a cohort exposed to, infected with or recovered from COVID-19 (not recorded which). The CDR3 DNA reads TGTGCCAGCAGTGACAGAAGCTTCGGGACCTACAATGAGCAGTTCTTC. It codes for CASSDRSFGTYNEQFF.